The clone carrying this T cell receptor (beta chain) was detected ten times or more. Its antigen is not known. At one of its ends the junction is not consistent with the germline gene, which may arise from a read error. CDR3 length: 17 amino acids. The germline V gene encodes CDR1 WSHSY and CDR2 SAAADI. Using unique molecular identifiers, the investigators prepared the TCRbeta library. TCRdb fed the PCR reads into MiXCR, producing one record per CDR3 protein. The repertoire includes about 300,000 distinct CDR3 sequences, about 7.3% of them detected once, and approximately 9% sits in the top ten. The record originates from a study of T-cell reconstitution after alpha-beta-depleted transplantation in children. General study results and limits: At day 60, the high TCRbeta diversity found in some patients originated from recipient T cells and thymic progenitors that had survived. Most T-cell counts and diversity one year after the transplant came from T cells that were newly produced. Several hundred expanded graft clones reportedly supplied alpha-beta T cells about two months after transplant.

This chain uses TRBV10-2 with TRBJ2-1; tentatively, D is TRBD2 (6 bases). The starting material was peripheral blood, obtained 360 days after TCRalphabeta/CD19-depleted stem cell transplant. The receptor comes from a female patient under 10 years old who had a stem cell transplant for Fanconi anemia, so the T cells may come from the graft donor. In DNA form, the CDR3 reads TGCGCCAGCGGTGAGTCGGTAGCGGATTACTCCTACAATGAGCAGTTCTTC. This translates into CASGESVADYSYNEQFF.